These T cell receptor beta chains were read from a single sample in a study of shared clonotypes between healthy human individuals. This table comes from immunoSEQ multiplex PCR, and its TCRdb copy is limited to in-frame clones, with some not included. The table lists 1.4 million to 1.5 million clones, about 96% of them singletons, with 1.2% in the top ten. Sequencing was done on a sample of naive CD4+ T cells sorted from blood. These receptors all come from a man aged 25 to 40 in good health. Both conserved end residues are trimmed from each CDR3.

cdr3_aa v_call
SVLPGAQETQY TRBV29-1
ASSRRTYQNNEQF TRBV5-8
ASSLVAFREQY TRBV5-1
ASSSSGTGTYEQY TRBV28
ASSSGLAGESSYNEQF TRBV19
ASSQGHGTGVEKLF TRBV4-3
ASSLYGGRSINEQF TRBV7-6
ASSYGTGGQPQH TRBV6-5
ASSLPGGSPYNEQF TRBV28
ASSLNVRERGNEQF TRBV5-1